This note documents a single T cell receptor beta chain sequence. This clonotype was seen at least ten times. Its recognized antigen is unknown. The sample holds no much larger clone one base away, and base qualities are not on file. These data are taken from a study of spatial heterogeneity in lung cancer (dated by TCRdb to the late 2010s). As for the study more broadly: Beta-chain transcripts were consistently detected in greater numbers than alpha-chain transcripts, which likely reflects a higher abundance of beta-chain transcripts. In the raw uncorrected reads, each unique combination of TCR and UMI appeared more than ten times on average. TCR alpha and beta repertoires were quantitatively compared across multiple tumor regions, matched nontumor lung and blood in non-small cell lung cancer. TCR repertoire features were related to nonsynonymous mutation counts determined by whole-exome sequencing of tumor tissue. At surgery, 200 to 250 tumor regions, approximately 64 matched nontumor lung samples and some 54 PBMC samples were TCR-sequenced for both alpha and beta chains.

Spanning cysteine to phenylalanine, the CDR3 consists of 14 amino acids. The sequence is cut down to CDR3 DNA, 42 bases in frame from base 1. Looking up the germline V gene yields CDR1 MNHEY and CDR2 SVGEGT. V has 7 bases trimmed and J has 5 bases trimmed; junction bases matching no gene number 5. General study outcomes and caveats: Ubiquitous expanded tumor TCRs showed up in blood more often at tumor resection than at routine follow-up. Additional single-cell paired TCR alpha and beta sequencing was considered necessary to confirm, at a functional level, the hypothesis that regional TCRs recognize regional mutations.

Library preparation was by 5' RACE. The data were produced on a NextSeq 500. To allow correction of PCR and sequencing errors, the TCR library protocol tagged every TCR cDNA molecule with a unique molecular identifier. Regarding the original processing steps: TCR identification, UMI-based error correction and CDR3 extraction were all carried out with Decombinator tools. Expanded TCRs were defined as those above a frequency of 2 per 1,000, corresponding to the top 1% of the tumor frequency distribution. Each repertoire was subsampled 100 times to 5,000 TCRs, after which Renyi diversity was computed with the R vegan package. CDR3 similarity networks were constructed using string-kernel similarity of amino acid triplets, with links drawn between CDR3s whose pairwise similarity was above 0.82. TCRdb reprocessing: public reads trimmed at Q25 with fastp, clones called with MiXCR, in-frame beta chains kept. For every CDR3 protein sequence, its rows merge into one entry that carries the most common genes and DNA. Clone size and V and J calls follow TCRdb, not the original study. The sample profile shows more than 80,000 distinct CDR3 sequences; over 9.5% of them were found once. Together, the top ten hold roughly 41% of the sample.

The sample's time point label, in plain terms: sample taken at primary tumor resection. Samples were obtained from around 72 patients with early-stage, untreated non-small cell lung cancer from the lung TRACERx cohort. Without any cell sorting, TCR sequencing was performed on whole RNA extracted either from tumor and nontumor lung tissue or from cryopreserved PBMC samples. Only patients with enough RNA available from two or more tumor regions were chosen for TCR sequencing. The receptor chain draws on TRBV6-2 or TRBV6-3 and TRBJ1-5; TRBD1 lines up with 10 middle nucleotides. Material: PBMCs, obtained at surgery. This sequence was found in a male donor with early-stage non-small cell lung cancer. The nucleotide sequence is TGTGCCAGCAAAGGACAGGGGGAGGATCAGCCCCAGCATTTT. This gives the protein CASKGQGEDQPQHF.